The 20 T cell receptor beta chains presented below share a single source sample, sequenced in a study of shared clonotypes between healthy human individuals. Produced via immunoSEQ multiplex PCR; TCRdb's table is partial and in-frame only. The sample comprises 2 million to 2.5 million clones, approximately 94% of which are singletons, and about 1.1% rests with the top ten. Naive CD8 cells, CD45RO-negative and positively selected for CCR7, excluded terminally differentiated effector memory CD45RA+ cells. Sequencing used naive CD8+ T cells sorted from blood. These receptors all come from a man aged 18 to 30 in good health.

V and J are TRBV7-9 and TRBJ2-7, with 8 bases that match TRBD2. J lost 2 bases, V lost 5 bases, and 5 bases had no gene match. The CDR3 runs 14 residues. CDR1 and CDR2 from the germline V gene are SEHNR and FQNEAQ (reference sequence). The CDR3 is CASSQGLVPYEQYF. The CDR3 bases are TGTGCCAGCAGCCAGGGACTAGTGCCCTACGAGCAGTACTTC.

The chain employs TRBV7-8 and TRBJ2-3, with TRBD1 as a possible D gene (6 bases). This CDR3 contains 12 residues. CDR1 is SGHVS, CDR2 FQNEAQ, per germline. V was shortened by 6 bases and J by 5 bases, with 9 bases between the two germline ends. The CDR3 sequence: CASSQGRDTQYF. The CDR3 DNA is TGTGCCAGCAGTCAGGGGAGAGATACGCAGTATTTT.

This chain uses TRBV4-2 with TRBJ2-3; 8 bases agree with TRBD2. The CDR3 has 16 residues. After removal of 1 base from V and 3 bases from J, the junction contained 6 bases not matched to a gene. The germline V gene encodes CDR1 LGHNA and CDR2 YNFKEQ. The CDR3 loop is CASSQVGTSRTDTQYF. The CDR3 DNA reads TGTGCCAGCAGCCAAGTAGGGACTAGTCGAACAGATACGCAGTATTTT.

The chain uses TRBV6-5 and TRBJ1-2; the D gene is possibly TRBD1 (6 bases). Germline lookup yields CDR1 MNHEY and CDR2 SVGAGI. Trimming removed 6 bases from V and 4 bases from J, with 12 bases in between. The CDR3 consists of 13 residues. The CDR3 coding sequence is TGTGCCAGCAGACAGGAGGGGGGCTATGGCTACACCTTC. Its translation is CASRQEGGYGYTF.

The chain joins TRBV27 to TRBJ1-3; D call uncertain. Between the trimmed V and J ends, which lost 6 bases and 0 bases, there was a span of 12 bases. Per the germline V gene, CDR1 is MNHEY and CDR2 is SMNVEV (reference sequence). The CDR3 has 15 amino acids. The DNA for the CDR3 is TGTGCCAGCAGCGGGCGGGCCGCCTCTGGAAACACCATATATTTT. This translates into CASSGRAASGNTIYF.

CDR3 nucleotides: TGCAGCGGTACTACAGCCAACTCTGGAAACACCATATATTTT. Translation gives CSGTTANSGNTIYF. The V and J genes are TRBV29-1 and TRBJ1-3; D is unclear. The CDR3 length is 14 residues. The germline V gene encodes CDR1 SQVTM and CDR2 ANQGSEA. Trimming pared 7 bases from V and 0 bases from J, leaving 13 bases between.

V gene TRBV4-3 combines with J gene TRBJ2-1; 7 bases agree with TRBD2. Trimming cost V 0 bases and J 2 bases; bases outside gene matches: 13. The CDR3 runs 19 residues. Germline CDR1 is LGHNA and CDR2 is YSLEER. This CDR3 reads CASSQDPFGGRRTYNEQFF. The CDR3 nucleotides are TGCGCCAGCAGCCAAGACCCTTTCGGGGGGAGGAGAACCTACAATGAGCAGTTCTTC.

The table lists this clone with many counts. At the DNA level, this CDR3 is encoded by other sequences in the same sample as well. The chain carries TRBV27 and TRBJ2-7; 11 bases are shared with TRBD1. The CDR3 consists of 14 residues. V gave up 6 bases and J gave up 3 bases; unmatched junction bases: 4. Germline V gene data show CDR1 as MNHEY and CDR2 as SMNVEV (reference sequence). CDR3 region: CASSPGTGGYEQYF. In DNA, the CDR3 is TGTGCCAGCAGCCCCGGGACAGGGGGCTACGAGCAGTACTTC.

This clone was observed a handful of times. This rearrangement joins TRBV4-1 to TRBJ1-6; D may be TRBD1 (5 bases). Germline V lookup: CDR1 MGHRA, CDR2 YSYEKL. V lost 0 bases, J lost 10 bases, and 13 bases lay in between. This CDR3 is 15 amino acids long. The CDR3, as DNA: TGCGCCAGCAGCCAAGATGAGGGGCTTGGATCACCCCTCCACTTT. It is translated as CASSQDEGLGSPLHF.

Details on this clone: Other DNA sequences within the sample encode an identical CDR3. V usage is TRBV11-2 and J usage is TRBJ2-7; D remains unclear. The germline V gene encodes CDR1 SGHAT and CDR2 FQNNGV. The V and J ends lost 5 bases and 3 bases respectively, with 5 bases between them. This CDR3 is 11 amino acids long. The CDR3 region is CASSLLYEQYF. The CDR3, as DNA: TGTGCCAGCAGCCTGCTCTACGAGCAGTACTTC. Together with reference TRBV11-2 and TRBJ2-7, the CDR3 gives the full variable domain: EAGVAQSPRYKIIEKRQSVAFWCNPISGHATLYWYQQILGQGPKLLIQFQNNGVVDDSQLPKDRFSAERLKGVDSTLKIQPAKLEDSAVYLCASSLLYEQYFGPGTRLTVT.

A single count supports this clone. The J gene is TRBJ1-1, the V gene TRBV7-6, with TRBD1 as a possible D gene (5 bases). V lost 5 bases to trimming and J lost 1 base, with 11 bases between them. CDR1 and CDR2 from the germline V gene are SGHVS and FNYEAQ. The CDR3 has 14 residues. The CDR3 spells CASSPRGQNTEAFF. DNA for the CDR3: TGTGCCAGCAGCCCACGGGGCCAGAACACTGAAGCTTTCTTT.

Of note for this clone: Other DNA sequences in the sample encode the same CDR3. The gene calls are TRBV7-2 and TRBJ1-1, with 10 bases aligning to TRBD1. Unmatched junction bases numbered 0, after V lost 4 bases and J lost 4 bases. The length of the CDR3 is 13 residues. The germline V gene has CDR1 SGHTA and CDR2 FQGNSA. CDR3 coding DNA: TGTGCCAGCAGCTGGACAGGGGGCACTGAAGCTTTCTTT. It is translated as CASSWTGGTEAFF.

This chain links TRBV4-3 with TRBJ2-1; D possibly uses TRBD1 or TRBD2 (8 bases each). V was clipped by 1 base and J by 9 bases, with 16 bases between them. This CDR3 is 15 amino acids long. Germline CDR1 is LGHNA and CDR2 is YSLEER. This chain's CDR3 is CASSQVLAGQVEQFF. The CDR3 DNA sequence: TGCGCCAGCAGCCAAGTGTTAGCGGGACAGGTTGAGCAGTTCTTC.

The chain recombines TRBV30 with TRBJ2-5; D possibly uses TRBD1 or TRBD2 (5 bases each). Germline V CDR1 and CDR2: GTSNPN, SVGIG (reference sequence). The CDR3 totals 12 residues. The DNA for the CDR3 is TGTGGTGGCAGGGACGCTGGGGAGACCCAGTACTTC. It encodes CGGRDAGETQYF.

This sequence joins TRBV5-1 and TRBJ1-3, with D perhaps matching TRBD1 (5 bases). Trimming left V 2 bases short and J 4 bases short, with 13 bases between. The CDR3 spans 15 residues. Germline CDR1 and CDR2: SGHRS and YFSETQ. The CDR3 sequence: CASSFGQGGGNTIYF. In DNA, the CDR3 is TGCGCCAGCAGCTTTGGTCAGGGAGGCGGAAACACCATATATTTT.

Remarks on this clone: This CDR3 is also generated by other DNA sequences in the sample. The chain employs TRBV7-9 and TRBJ2-3, with 16 bases matching TRBD2. The germline V gene has CDR1 SEHNR and CDR2 FQNEAQ (reference sequence). The CDR3 spans 17 residues. J lost 3 bases, V lost 3 bases, and 3 bases had no gene match. CDR3 sequence (DNA): TGTGCCAGCAGCTTGGGACTAGCGGGAGGGCCAACAGATACGCAGTATTTT. This encodes CASSLGLAGGPTDTQYF. Supplemented by reference TRBV7-9 and TRBJ2-3, the full variable domain reads DTGVSQNPRHKITKRGQNVTFRCDPISEHNRLYWYRQTLGQGPEFLTYFQNEAQLEKSRLLSDRFSAERPKGSFSTLEIQRTEQGDSAMYLCASSLGLAGGPTDTQYFGPGTRLTVL.

The V and J genes are TRBV14 and TRBJ2-2; the D is unclear. The CDR3 consists of 13 residues. V lost 4 bases and J lost 2, with 5 bases in between. CDR1 SGHDN and CDR2 FVKESK come from the germline V gene. The CDR3 sequence: CASSRLNTGELFF. The CDR3 coding sequence is TGTGCCAGCAGCCGACTTAACACCGGGGAGCTGTTTTTT.

V is TRBV5-6 and J is TRBJ2-3, with TRBD2 identical over 14 bases. V dropped 8 bases and J dropped 1; count of bases not matched to a gene: 15. The CDR3 loop spans 19 amino acids. Per the germline V gene, CDR1 is SGHDT and CDR2 is YYEEEE. The CDR3 spells CASSYSGTSGSRGTDTQYF. The CDR3 DNA follows: TGTGCCAGTTCCTATTCCGGGACTAGCGGGAGTAGGGGCACAGATACGCAGTATTTT.

This chain joins TRBV29-1 and TRBJ1-2; D call uncertain. CDR1 is SQVTM and CDR2 is ANQGSEA in the germline V gene. V gave up 4 bases and J gave up 6 bases, with 12 bases separating them. The CDR3 extends over 12 amino acids. CDR3 DNA: TGCAGCGTTGTTAACAGATGGGATGGCTACACCTTC. Amino acids: CSVVNRWDGYTF.

This clone came up once. This chain uses TRBV10-3 with TRBJ1-2; D gene unclear. V shed 3 bases and J shed 8 bases, with 13 bases lying between them. This CDR3 has 13 amino acids. Germline assignment: CDR1 ENHRY and CDR2 SYGVKD. CDR3 region: CAISEDLGIGYTF. The CDR3, as DNA: TGTGCCATCAGTGAAGATCTGGGGATCGGCTACACCTTC.